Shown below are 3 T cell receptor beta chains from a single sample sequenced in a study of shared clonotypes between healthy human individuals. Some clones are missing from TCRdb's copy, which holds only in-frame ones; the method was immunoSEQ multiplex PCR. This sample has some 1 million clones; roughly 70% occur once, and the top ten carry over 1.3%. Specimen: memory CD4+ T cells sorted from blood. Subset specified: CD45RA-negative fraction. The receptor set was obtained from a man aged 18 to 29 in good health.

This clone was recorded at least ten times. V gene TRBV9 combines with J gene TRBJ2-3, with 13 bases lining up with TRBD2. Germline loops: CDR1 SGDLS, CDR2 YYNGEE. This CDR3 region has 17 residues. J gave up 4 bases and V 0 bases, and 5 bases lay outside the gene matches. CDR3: CASSVATSGRASDTQYF. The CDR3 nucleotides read TGTGCCAGCAGCGTAGCTACTAGCGGGAGGGCATCAGATACGCAGTATTTT.

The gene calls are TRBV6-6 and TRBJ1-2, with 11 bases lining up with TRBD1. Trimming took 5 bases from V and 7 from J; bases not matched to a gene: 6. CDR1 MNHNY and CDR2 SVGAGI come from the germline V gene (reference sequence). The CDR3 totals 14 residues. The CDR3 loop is CASSVGTGGRGYTF. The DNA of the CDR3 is TGTGCCAGCAGTGTCGGGACAGGGGGTCGTGGCTACACCTTC.

This chain's CDR3 is CASASGGPGSNEQFF. As DNA, the CDR3 is TGTGCCAGCGCTAGCGGGGGCCCAGGGTCCAATGAGCAGTTCTTC. The rearrangement uses TRBV28 and TRBJ2-1; 10 nucleotides match TRBD2. The trim removed 8 bases at V and 6 bases at J, leaving 10 bases unmatched. CDR1 is MDHEN and CDR2 is SYDVKM in the germline V gene. The length of the CDR3 is 15 residues.